This T cell receptor beta chain is drawn from a study of T cell repertoires and HLA-DP antigens. As for this clone: Its antigen is not known.

Untouched CD4+ T cells were bead-isolated from PBMC at around 98% purity. Sequencing used immunoSEQ multiplex PCR; TCRdb keeps in-frame clones, though not all of them. The table has some 110,000 clones, 80% to 95% seen once. CDR3 length: 14 amino acids. Germline CDR1 is SGHTA and CDR2 is FQGTGA. V lost 5 bases, J lost 3 bases, and 5 bases stayed unmatched. The V call is TRBV7-3, the J call TRBJ2-3; 7 bases align to TRBD2. The TCR sequence derives from a woman aged 18-30 years in good health and CMV-seronegative. The sequencing input was CD4+ T cells from PBMCs. CDR3 in amino acids: CASSVAGPTDTQYF. As DNA, the CDR3 is TGTGCCAGCAGCGTAGCGGGCCCGACAGATACGCAGTATTTT.